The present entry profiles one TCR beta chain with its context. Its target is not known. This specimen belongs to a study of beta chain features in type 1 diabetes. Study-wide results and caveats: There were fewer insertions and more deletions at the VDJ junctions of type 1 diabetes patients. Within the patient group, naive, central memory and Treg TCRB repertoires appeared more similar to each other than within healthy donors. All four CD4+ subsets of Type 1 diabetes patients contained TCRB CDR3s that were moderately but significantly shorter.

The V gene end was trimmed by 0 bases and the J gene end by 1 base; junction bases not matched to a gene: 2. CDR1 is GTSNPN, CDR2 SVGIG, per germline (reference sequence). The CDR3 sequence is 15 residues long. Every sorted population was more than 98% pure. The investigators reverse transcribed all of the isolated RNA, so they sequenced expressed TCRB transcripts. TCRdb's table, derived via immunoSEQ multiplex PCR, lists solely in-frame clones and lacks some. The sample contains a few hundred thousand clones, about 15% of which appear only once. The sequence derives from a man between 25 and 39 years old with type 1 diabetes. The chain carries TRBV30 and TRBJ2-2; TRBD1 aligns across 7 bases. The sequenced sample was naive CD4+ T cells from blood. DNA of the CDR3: TGTGCCTGGAGTGTACGGGACAGGAACACCGGGGAGCTGTTTTTT. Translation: CAWSVRDRNTGELFF.